The next 4 T cell receptor beta chains were all read from a single sample in a study of CD8+CD57+ T cells in acquired aplastic anemia. The TCR beta profiling, which covered VDJ combination and CDR3 sequence, was carried out using genomic DNA as the template. TCRdb analysed the reads with MiXCR anew, one entry per CDR3 protein. The table records around 170,000 distinct CDR3 sequences, more than 45% of them present only once. An expansion of CD8+CD57+ cells by flow cytometry had been shown in patients chosen for sequencing. The sequencing input was sorted CD4+, CD8+, or CD8+CD57+ T cells (not recorded which) from PBMCs. The receptors here all came from a human donor with aplastic anemia.

A word on this clonotype: A clone one base away is much larger, so this may be a read error. V gene TRBV12-3 or TRBV12-4 combines with J gene TRBJ1-2, with D maybe TRBD1 (5 bases). The length of the CDR3 is 15 residues. V lost 6 bases and J lost 0, with 14 bases in between. The CDR3 loop is CASRGLGGANYGYTF. CDR3 bases: TGTGCCAGCAGGGGACTCGGAGGAGCTAACTATGGCTACACCTTC.

The CDR3 loop reads CATSIGQGPGNSPLHF. CDR3 DNA: TGTGCCACCAGCATCGGACAGGGTCCTGGAAATTCACCCCTCCACTTT. The V call is TRBV15, the J call TRBJ1-6, with TRBD1 matching over 8 bases. Germline V gene sequence: CDR1 LNHNV, CDR2 YYDKDF (reference sequence). V trimming: 4 bases; J trimming: 7 bases; junction bases outside the gene matches: 9. This CDR3 spans 16 amino acids.

This clonotype has more than one count but fewer than ten. This chain connects TRBV2 to TRBJ2-1; no definite D call. Trimming removed 3 bases at V and 6 bases at J, with 15 bases between. The germline CDR1 and CDR2 sequences are SNHLY and FYNNEI. This CDR3 is built from 15 residues. The CDR3, as DNA: TGTGCCAGCAGTGAGCTCCAATATACGGGCAATGAGCAGTTCTTC. Translated: CASSELQYTGNEQFF.

The chain recombines TRBV24-1 with TRBJ2-3; D may be TRBD2 (6 bases). V was clipped by 5 bases and J by 6 bases, with 17 bases between them. This CDR3 is 15 amino acids long. Germline CDR1 is KGHDR and CDR2 is SFDVKD. The CDR3 here is CATSGVAGPGDTQYF. The CDR3 nucleotides read TGTGCCACCAGTGGGGTTGCGGGACCCGGGGATACGCAGTATTTT.